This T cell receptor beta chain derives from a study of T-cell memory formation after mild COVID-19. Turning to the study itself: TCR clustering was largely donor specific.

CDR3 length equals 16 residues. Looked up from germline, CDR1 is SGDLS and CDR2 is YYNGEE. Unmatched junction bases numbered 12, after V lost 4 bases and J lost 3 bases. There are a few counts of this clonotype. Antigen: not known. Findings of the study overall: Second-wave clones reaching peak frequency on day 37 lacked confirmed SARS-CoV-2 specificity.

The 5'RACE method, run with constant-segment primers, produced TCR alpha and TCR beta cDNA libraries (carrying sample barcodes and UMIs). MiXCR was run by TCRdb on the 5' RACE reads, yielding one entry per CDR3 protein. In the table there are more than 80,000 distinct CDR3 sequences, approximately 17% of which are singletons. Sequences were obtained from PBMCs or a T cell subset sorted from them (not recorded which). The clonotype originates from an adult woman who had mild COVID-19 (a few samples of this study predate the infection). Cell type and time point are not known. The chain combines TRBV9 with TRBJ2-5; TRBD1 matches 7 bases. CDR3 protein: CASSHNPGTAEETQYF. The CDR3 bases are TGTGCCAGCAGCCACAATCCCGGGACAGCTGAAGAGACCCAGTACTTC.